This T cell receptor (beta chain) is drawn from a study of cytomegalovirus exposure and HLA in healthy donors. Primers included in the PCR were 60 Vbeta and 13 Jbeta primers. Assay: immunoSEQ multiplex PCR; the TCRdb copy retains only in-frame clones and omits some. This repertoire shows about 120,000 clones, about 80% found once; its top ten account for under 13%. The germline CDR1 and CDR2 sequences are MNHEY and SVGAGI. The CDR3 is 14 residues long. The V and J ends lost 6 bases and 7 bases respectively, with 19 bases between them. Of note for this clone: Its matching antigen is unknown.

Study-level points and caveats: Per a prior analysis, the majority of TCR beta V segments were productive roughly 87% or roughly 30% of the time. Cytomegalovirus-associated status was assigned to more than 150 TCR beta chains. The analysis excluded some indistinguishable V segments, including TRBV6-2 and TRBV6-3.

This clonotype was obtained from a young man in good health and CMV-seropositive. The sequenced material came from PBMCs. This sequence joins TRBV6-5 and TRBJ2-7; D possibly corresponds to TRBD1 (5 bases). CDR3 nucleotide sequence: TGTGCCAGCAGACCTCAGGGTTTTCTGGGGGAGCAGTACTTC. Amino acid sequence: CASRPQGFLGEQYF.